A selection of T cell receptor beta chains follows, all from one sample in a study of blood T cells in healthy people across ages. TCRdb ran MiXCR on the 5' RACE reads and lists one entry per CDR3 protein. The table shows approximately 670,000 distinct CDR3 sequences, with over 40% occurring only once. The sample consisted of blood. The source of these receptors is an elderly man in good health. Both conserved end residues are part of each CDR3. A D gene is named only where the DNA matches it firmly. Clone size is not always given. Where it is, it says once, few, many or a class for expanded clones.

TRBV7-2,.,few,TRBJ1-1,TGTGCCAGCAGCTTAAGCCAGTACACTGAAGCTTTCTTT,CASSLSQYTEAFF
TRBV6-2/TRBV6-3,TRBD2,.,TRBJ2-7,TGTGCCAGCAGTTTCCCCTCTGTTCTAGCGGGACCCCCGGGCGAGCAGTACTTC,CASSFPSVLAGPPGEQYF
TRBV11-1,.,.,TRBJ1-5,TGTGCCAGCAGCAAGGACACGGCCTATAATCAGCCCCAGCATTTT,CASSKDTAYNQPQHF
TRBV7-6,.,.,TRBJ1-2,TGTGCCAGCAGCCCCGGCGACGGGATTGGGGAAGGCTACACCTTC,CASSPGDGIGEGYTF
TRBV7-2,TRBD1,.,TRBJ1-3,TGTGCCAGCAGCCCCCCGGACAGGGCAGGAACTGGAAACACCATATATTTT,CASSPPDRAGTGNTIYF
TRBV4-3,.,.,TRBJ1-5,TGCGCCAGCAGCCAAGACCTTACCGAGTTTGGCCAGCCCCAGCATTTT,CASSQDLTEFGQPQHF
TRBV5-6,TRBD1,.,TRBJ2-3,TGTGCCAGCAGCTTGACAGGGGGAGGCACCACAGATACGCAGTATTTT,CASSLTGGGTTDTQYF
TRBV7-2,.,few,TRBJ1-2,TGTGCCAGCAGCCCTAAGGAAGCCTATGGCTACACCTTC,CASSPKEAYGYTF
TRBV10-3,TRBD2,.,TRBJ2-7,TGTGCCATCAGGCCGGGGACTAGCGGGGGGCATAGCTCCTACGAGCAGTACTTC,CAIRPGTSGGHSSYEQYF
TRBV6-2/TRBV6-3,TRBD2,.,TRBJ2-7,TGTGCCAGCAGTTACGGGGGGGGGAACGAGCAGTACTTC,CASSYGGGNEQYF
TRBV20-1,.,few,TRBJ2-1,TGCAGTGCTAGAGTTGGCAGATACAATGAGCAGTTCTTC,CSARVGRYNEQFF
TRBV7-2,.,.,TRBJ2-2,TGTGCCAGCAGCTTAGCTTCGGTCGGGGAGCTGTTTTTT,CASSLASVGELFF
TRBV14,TRBD1,few,TRBJ2-3,TGTGCCAGCAGCCAAGGGACAGGGATTAGCACAGATACGCAGTATTTT,CASSQGTGISTDTQYF
TRBV24-1,.,many,TRBJ2-1,TGTGCCACCAGTGACCCGCGCCGAGGGGACCAGTACAATGAGCAGTTCTTC,CATSDPRRGDQYNEQFF
TRBV4-1,TRBD1,few,TRBJ1-6,TGCGCCAGCAGCCTACAGGGGCTCTCACCCCTCCACTTT,CASSLQGLSPLHF
TRBV29-1,.,.,TRBJ1-1,TGCAGCGCCCCGGAGGGAGAGGTGAACACTGAAGCTTTCTTT,CSAPEGEVNTEAFF
TRBV27,TRBD2,few,TRBJ2-7,TGTGCCAGCAGAGGCCTAGCGGAGTTCTCCTACGAGCAGTACTTC,CASRGLAEFSYEQYF
TRBV4-3,TRBD2,few,TRBJ2-1,TGCGCCAGCAGCCAACGCGGACTAGAGGGATACAATGAGCAGTTCTTC,CASSQRGLEGYNEQFF
TRBV29-1,TRBD2,few,TRBJ2-7,TGCAGCGTTGCCGGGGGACTAGCGGGAACCTACGAGCAGTACTTC,CSVAGGLAGTYEQYF
TRBV28,TRBD1,.,TRBJ1-2,TGTGCCAGCAGTTTACAGGCAGGGGGCGCGATCTATGGCTACACCTTC,CASSLQAGGAIYGYTF